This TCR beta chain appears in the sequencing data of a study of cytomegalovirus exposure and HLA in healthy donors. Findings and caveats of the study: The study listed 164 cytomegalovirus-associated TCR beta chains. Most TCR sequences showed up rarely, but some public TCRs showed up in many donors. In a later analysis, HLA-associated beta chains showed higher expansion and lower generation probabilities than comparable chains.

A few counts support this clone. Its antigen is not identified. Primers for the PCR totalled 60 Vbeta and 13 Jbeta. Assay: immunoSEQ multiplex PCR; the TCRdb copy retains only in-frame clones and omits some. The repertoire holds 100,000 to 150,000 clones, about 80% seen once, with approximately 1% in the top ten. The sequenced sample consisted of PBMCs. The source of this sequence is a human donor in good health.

As DNA, the CDR3 is TGCGCCAGCAGCCCCGGACAGGGGGCAGCTAATGAAAAACTGTTTTTT. This translates into CASSPGQGAANEKLFF. The rearrangement uses TRBV4-1 and TRBJ1-4, with TRBD1 identical over 11 bases. From germline, CDR1 is MGHRA and CDR2 YSYEKL. The CDR3 runs 16 residues. The J segment lost 3 bases and the V segment lost 4 bases, leaving 4 bases of the junction unmatched.